The T cell receptor (beta chain) under discussion was sequenced for a study of cytomegalovirus exposure and HLA in healthy donors. Germline loops: CDR1 SGHVS, CDR2 FNYEAQ. V lost 1 base to trimming and J lost 0 bases; unmatched junction nucleotides: 1. The CDR3 has 15 residues. The donors were part of the validation cohort of more than 90 subjects. That cohort was separate from the first cohort, which comprised under 700 subjects. Whole-study results and caveats: Cytomegalovirus-associated TCR beta chains were listed, numbering some 170. It was confirmed in vitro that a few of the CMV-associated chains were specific for CMV antigens.

On this clone itself: Its antigen is still unknown.

Only in-frame clones appear in the TCRdb table, and some are missing; sequencing was by immunoSEQ multiplex PCR. The table shows fewer than 150,000 clones, with about 88% occurring only once. This TCR derives from a man younger than 45 in good health and CMV-seronegative. The genes are TRBV7-6 and TRBJ2-7; 9 bases match TRBD1. Input material: PBMCs. In DNA, the CDR3 is TGTGCCAGCAGCTTAGGACAGGGGGGCTCCTACGAGCAGTACTTC. Amino acids: CASSLGQGGSYEQYF. Variable domain in full (rest from reference TRBV7-6 and TRBJ2-7): GAGVSQSPRYKVTKRGQDVALRCDPISGHVSLYWYRQALGQGPEFLTYFNYEAQQDKSGLPNDRFSAERPEGSISTLTIQRTEQRDSAMYRCASSLGQGGSYEQYFGPGTRLTVT.